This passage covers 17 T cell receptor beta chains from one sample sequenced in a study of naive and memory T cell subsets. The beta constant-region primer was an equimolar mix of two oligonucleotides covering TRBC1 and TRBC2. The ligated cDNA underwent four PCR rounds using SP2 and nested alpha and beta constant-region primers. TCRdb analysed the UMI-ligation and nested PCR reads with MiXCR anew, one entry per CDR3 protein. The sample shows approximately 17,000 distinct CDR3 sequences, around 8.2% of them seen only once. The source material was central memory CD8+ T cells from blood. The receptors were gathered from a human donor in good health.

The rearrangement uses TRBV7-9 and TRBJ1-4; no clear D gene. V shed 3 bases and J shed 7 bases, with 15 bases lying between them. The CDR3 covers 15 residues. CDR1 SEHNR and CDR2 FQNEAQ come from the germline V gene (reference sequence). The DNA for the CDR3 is TGTGCCAGCAGCTTGGGCTCAAGGGCAGGTGAAAAACTGTTTTTT. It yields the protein CASSLGSRAGEKLFF.

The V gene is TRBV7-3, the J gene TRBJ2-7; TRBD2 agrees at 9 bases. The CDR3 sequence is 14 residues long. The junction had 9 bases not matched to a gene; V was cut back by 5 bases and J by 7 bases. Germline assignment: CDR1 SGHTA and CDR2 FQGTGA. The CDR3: CASSPQGLAGEQYF. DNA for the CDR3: TGTGCCAGCAGCCCTCAGGGACTAGCCGGAGAGCAGTACTTC.

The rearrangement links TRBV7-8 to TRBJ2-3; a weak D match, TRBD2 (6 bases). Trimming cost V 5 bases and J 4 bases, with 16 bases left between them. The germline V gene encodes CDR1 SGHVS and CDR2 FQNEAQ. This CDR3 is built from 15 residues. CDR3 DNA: TGTGCCAGCAGCCATTGGGACTTAAGAGCAGATACGCAGTATTTT. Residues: CASSHWDLRADTQYF. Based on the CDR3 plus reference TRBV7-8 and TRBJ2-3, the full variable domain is GAGVSQSPRYKVAKRGQDVALRCDPISGHVSLFWYQQALGQGPEFLTYFQNEAQLDKSGLPSDRFFAERPEGSVSTLKIQRTQQEDSAVYLCASSHWDLRADTQYFGPGTRLTVL.

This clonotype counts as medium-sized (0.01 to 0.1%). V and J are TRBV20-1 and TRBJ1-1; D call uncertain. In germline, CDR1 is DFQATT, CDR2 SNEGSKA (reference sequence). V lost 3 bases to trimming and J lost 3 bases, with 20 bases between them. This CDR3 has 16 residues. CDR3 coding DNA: TGCAGTGCTAGGTCCCCTAATTCAGAATTACACACTGAAGCTTTCTTT. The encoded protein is CSARSPNSELHTEAFF.

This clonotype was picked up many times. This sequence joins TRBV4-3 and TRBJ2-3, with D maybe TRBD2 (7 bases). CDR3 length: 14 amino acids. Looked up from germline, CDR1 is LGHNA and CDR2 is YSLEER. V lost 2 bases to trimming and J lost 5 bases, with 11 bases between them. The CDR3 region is CASSQRGARDTQYF. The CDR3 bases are TGCGCCAGCAGCCAACGGGGGGCCAGAGATACGCAGTATTTT.

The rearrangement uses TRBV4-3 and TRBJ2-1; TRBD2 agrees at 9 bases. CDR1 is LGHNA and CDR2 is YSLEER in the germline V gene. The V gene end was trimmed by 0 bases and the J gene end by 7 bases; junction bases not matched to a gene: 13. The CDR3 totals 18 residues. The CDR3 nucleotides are TGCGCCAGCAGCCAAGATCCTTTGCGGGGGGGCCTTAGGAATGAGCAGTTCTTC. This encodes CASSQDPLRGGLRNEQFF.

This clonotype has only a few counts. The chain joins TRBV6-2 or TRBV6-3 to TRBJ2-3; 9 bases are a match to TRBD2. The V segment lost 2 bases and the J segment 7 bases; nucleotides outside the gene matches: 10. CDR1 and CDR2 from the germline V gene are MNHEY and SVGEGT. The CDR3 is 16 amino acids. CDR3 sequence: CASSYGSGRTAHTQYF. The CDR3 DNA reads TGTGCCAGCAGTTACGGGAGCGGGAGGACCGCTCATACGCAGTATTTT.

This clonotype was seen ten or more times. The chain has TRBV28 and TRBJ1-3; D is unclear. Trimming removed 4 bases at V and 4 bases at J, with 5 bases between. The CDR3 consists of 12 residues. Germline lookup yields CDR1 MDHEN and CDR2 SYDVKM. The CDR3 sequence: CASSSPGNTIYF. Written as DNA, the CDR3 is TGTGCCAGCAGTTCGCCGGGAAACACCATATATTTT.

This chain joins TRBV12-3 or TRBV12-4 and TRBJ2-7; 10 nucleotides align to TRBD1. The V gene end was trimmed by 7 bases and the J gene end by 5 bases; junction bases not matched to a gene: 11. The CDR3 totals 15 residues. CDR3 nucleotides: TGTGCCAGCACCCTCGGGGACAGGGGCGTCGACGAGCAGTACTTC. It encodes CASTLGDRGVDEQYF.

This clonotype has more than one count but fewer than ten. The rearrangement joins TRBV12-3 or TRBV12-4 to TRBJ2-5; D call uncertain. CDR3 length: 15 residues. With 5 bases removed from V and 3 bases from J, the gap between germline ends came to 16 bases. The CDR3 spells CASSTNRRPKETQYF. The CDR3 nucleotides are TGTGCCAGCAGTACCAACCGAAGACCAAAAGAGACCCAGTACTTC.

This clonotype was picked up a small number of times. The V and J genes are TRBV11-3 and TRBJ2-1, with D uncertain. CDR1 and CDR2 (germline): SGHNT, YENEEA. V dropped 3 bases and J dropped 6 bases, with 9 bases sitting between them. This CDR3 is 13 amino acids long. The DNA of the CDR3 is TGTGCCAGCAGCTTCGGACCATCCAATGAGCAGTTCTTC. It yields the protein CASSFGPSNEQFF.

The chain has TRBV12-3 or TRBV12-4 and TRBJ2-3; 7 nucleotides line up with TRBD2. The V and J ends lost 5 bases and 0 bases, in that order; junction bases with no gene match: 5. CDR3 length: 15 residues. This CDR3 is CASSDRDYSTDTQYF. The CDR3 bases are TGTGCCAGCAGTGACCGGGACTACAGCACAGATACGCAGTATTTT.

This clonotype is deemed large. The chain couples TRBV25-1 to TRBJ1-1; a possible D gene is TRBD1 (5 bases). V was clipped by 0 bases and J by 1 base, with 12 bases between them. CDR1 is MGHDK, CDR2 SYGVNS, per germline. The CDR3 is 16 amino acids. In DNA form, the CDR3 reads TGTGCCAGCAGTGAATATGGCTTCGGACAGAACACTGAAGCTTTCTTT. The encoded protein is CASSEYGFGQNTEAFF. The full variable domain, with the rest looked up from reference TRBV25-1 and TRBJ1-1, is EADIYQTPRYLVIGTGKKITLECSQTMGHDKMYWYQQDPGMELHLIHYSYGVNSTEKGDLSSESTVSRIRTEHFPLTLESARPSHTSQYLCASSEYGFGQNTEAFFGQGTRLTVV.

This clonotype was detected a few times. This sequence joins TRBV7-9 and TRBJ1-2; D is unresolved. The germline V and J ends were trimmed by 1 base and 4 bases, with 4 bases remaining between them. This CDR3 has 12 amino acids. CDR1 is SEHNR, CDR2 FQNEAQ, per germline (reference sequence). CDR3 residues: CASSLDGYGYTF. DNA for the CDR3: TGTGCCAGCAGCTTAGACGGCTATGGCTACACCTTC.

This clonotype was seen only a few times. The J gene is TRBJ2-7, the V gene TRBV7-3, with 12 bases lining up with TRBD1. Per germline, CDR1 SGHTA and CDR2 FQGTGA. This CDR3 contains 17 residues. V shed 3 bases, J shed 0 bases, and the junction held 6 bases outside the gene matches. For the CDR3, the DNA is TGTGCCAGCAGCTTGGGGACAGGGGGCACCAGCTCCTACGAGCAGTACTTC. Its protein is CASSLGTGGTSSYEQYF.

In DNA, the CDR3 is TGCAGCGCCGTGGACAGGGGTCTCTCCTACGAGCAGTACTTC. It codes for CSAVDRGLSYEQYF. The chain recombines TRBV29-1 with TRBJ2-7; 9 positions agree with TRBD1. From germline, CDR1 is SQVTM and CDR2 ANQGSEA. Trimming at V came to 7 bases and at J to 0 bases, leaving 7 bases not matched to a gene. This CDR3 has 14 residues.

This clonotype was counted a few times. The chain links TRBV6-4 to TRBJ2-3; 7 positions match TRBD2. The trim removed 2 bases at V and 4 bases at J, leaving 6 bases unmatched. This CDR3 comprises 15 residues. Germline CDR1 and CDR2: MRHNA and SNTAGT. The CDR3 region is CASSDRAGEADTQYF. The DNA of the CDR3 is TGTGCCAGCAGTGACCGCGCGGGAGAAGCAGATACGCAGTATTTT.